One sample yielded the 21 T cell receptor beta chains listed below, sequenced in a study of blood T cell repertoires in COVID-19. Clones were sequenced by immunoSEQ multiplex PCR, and TCRdb holds only the in-frame ones, with some missing. The sample holds roughly 120,000 clones, around 90% seen once. Sequenced material: peripheral blood. The receptors were sampled from a man aged 50 to 60 with COVID-19, enrolled during active disease.

This rearrangement joins TRBV3-1 (or the pseudogene TRBV3-2) to TRBJ2-5; D remains ambiguous. Germline CDR1 LGHDT, CDR2 YNNKEL (reference sequence). Trimming shortened V by 1 base and J by 2 bases, and 14 bases separated the two germline ends. The CDR3 extends over 16 amino acids. The CDR3 nucleotides are TGTGCCAGCAGCCAAGTTCAGGCAGGTCCGCAAGAGACCCAGTACTTC. This sequence encodes CASSQVQAGPQETQYF.

V usage is TRBV10-3 and J usage is TRBJ2-2, with 9 bases aligning to TRBD2. The V gene's germline CDR1 is ENHRY and CDR2 SYGVKD. The junction had 4 bases not matched to a gene; V was cut back by 5 bases and J by 6 bases. CDR3 length: 14 amino acids. CDR3 loop: CAISLEREAGELFF. In DNA, the CDR3 is TGTGCCATCAGTCTCGAGCGGGAGGCCGGGGAGCTGTTTTTT.

V gene TRBV4-1 combines with J gene TRBJ1-2; D gene uncertain. V was cut by 0 bases and J by 8 bases, with 13 bases left in between. The CDR3 extends over 14 amino acids. Per germline, CDR1 MGHRA and CDR2 YSYEKL. This CDR3 is CASSQDVEVGGYTF. The CDR3 DNA follows: TGCGCCAGCAGCCAAGATGTAGAGGTCGGAGGCTACACCTTC.

The rearrangement joins TRBV7-6 to TRBJ2-5, with TRBD2 matching 15 bases. The CDR3 runs to 18 residues. In germline, CDR1 is SGHVS, CDR2 FNYEAQ. Germline trimming cut 5 bases from V and 1 base from J; bases unmatched to any gene: 8. The DNA of the CDR3 is TGTGCCAGCAGCCGTGGACTAGCGGGAGGGATAATCCAAGAGACCCAGTACTTC. This codes for CASSRGLAGGIIQETQYF.

The chain recombines TRBV6-5 with TRBJ1-2; tentative D call: TRBD1 (5 bases). Trimming shortened V by 2 bases and J by 7 bases, and 17 bases separated the two germline ends. The CDR3 contains 15 residues. Germline V gives CDR1 MNHEY, CDR2 SVGAGI. CDR3 in amino acids: CASSYRTLSPGGYTF. As DNA, the CDR3 is TGTGCCAGCAGTTACCGGACACTATCCCCAGGTGGCTACACCTTC.

The chain uses TRBV4-3 and TRBJ2-3; 7 positions agree with TRBD1. The germline CDR1 and CDR2 sequences are LGHNA and YSLEER. The CDR3 is 14 amino acids. V gave up 3 bases and J gave up 5 bases; unmatched junction bases: 5. The CDR3 DNA reads TGCGCCAGCAGCCAGGAGACAGGGCGAGATACGCAGTATTTT. As protein: CASSQETGRDTQYF.

This clone appeared once. V gene TRBV11-2 combines with J gene TRBJ1-6; D is undetermined. Germline V gives CDR1 SGHAT, CDR2 FQNNGV. V dropped 6 bases and J dropped 7 bases, with 16 bases sitting between them. This CDR3 contains 15 residues. The CDR3 nucleotides are TGTGCCAGCAGTAATACAGTAGCGGCGAATTCACCCCTCCACTTT. Its translation: CASSNTVAANSPLHF.

The chain is built from TRBV2 and TRBJ2-7; a weak D match, TRBD1 (5 bases). Trimming cost V 6 bases and J 3 bases, with 12 bases left between them. The germline gives CDR1 SNHLY, CDR2 FYNNEI. The CDR3 spans 13 residues. The CDR3 nucleotides read TGTGCCAGCAGCGTCCAGGGAAGCTACGAGCAGTACTTC. It codes for CASSVQGSYEQYF.

This chain uses TRBV18 with TRBJ1-5, with 9 bases that match TRBD1. Germline trimming cut 3 bases from V and 5 bases from J; bases unmatched to any gene: 2. The germline CDR1 and CDR2 sequences are KGHSH and LQKENI. CDR3 size: 14 residues. CDR3 amino acids: CASSPGQGYQPQHF. The CDR3, as DNA: TGTGCCAGCTCACCGGGACAGGGTTATCAGCCCCAGCATTTT. The whole variable domain, filled in from reference TRBV18 and TRBJ1-5, reads NAGVMQNPRHLVRRRGQEARLRCSPMKGHSHVYWYRQLPEEGLKFMVYLQKENIIDESGMPKERFSAEFPKEGPSILRIQQVVRGDSAAYFCASSPGQGYQPQHFGDGTRLSIL.

The chain combines TRBV30 with TRBJ1-5, with TRBD1 identical over 7 bases. Germline lookup yields CDR1 GTSNPN and CDR2 SVGIG (reference sequence). CDR3 length: 13 residues. V dropped 3 bases and J dropped 6; count of bases not matched to a gene: 5. CDR3 residues: CAWSGQVSQPQHF. CDR3 DNA sequence: TGTGCCTGGAGCGGACAGGTATCTCAGCCCCAGCATTTT.

This chain joins TRBV6-5 and TRBJ1-1, with D possibly being TRBD1 (6 bases). The length of the CDR3 is 12 residues. Trimming removed 2 bases at V and 8 bases at J, with 9 bases between. In germline, CDR1 is MNHEY, CDR2 SVGAGI. Written as DNA, the CDR3 is TGTGCCAGCAGTTACCGGGGGGCGGAAGCTTTCTTT. Translating it yields CASSYRGAEAFF.

The J gene is TRBJ1-1, the V gene TRBV6-6; D gene unclear. Looked up from germline, CDR1 is MNHNY and CDR2 is SVGAGI (reference sequence). V lost 5 bases and J lost 1, with 11 bases in between. The CDR3 sequence is 14 residues long. Written as DNA, the CDR3 is TGTGCCAGCAGTGGGGAGGCCCCGAACACTGAAGCTTTCTTT. Residues: CASSGEAPNTEAFF.

The rearrangement uses TRBV20-1 and TRBJ2-7, with 13 bases identical to TRBD2. J gave up 11 bases and V 5 bases, and 3 bases lay outside the gene matches. Looked up from germline, CDR1 is DFQATT and CDR2 is SNEGSKA (reference sequence). The CDR3 runs to 11 residues. The CDR3 reads CSAGTSGMEYF. The CDR3 DNA follows: TGCAGTGCTGGGACTAGCGGGATGGAGTACTTC.

The rearrangement uses TRBV27 and TRBJ2-1; 10 bases are a match to TRBD2. This CDR3 is 14 amino acids long. V was pared by 5 bases and J by 7 bases, with 5 bases of the junction left unmatched. The germline V gene encodes CDR1 MNHEY and CDR2 SMNVEV (reference sequence). The CDR3 sequence: CASSKSGRGNEQFF. The CDR3 coding sequence is TGTGCCAGCAGTAAAAGCGGGAGGGGGAATGAGCAGTTCTTC.

DNA of the CDR3: TGTGCCACCAGCAGAGGTAGGACTAGCGGGTTATACAATGAGCAGTTCTTC. Amino acid sequence: CATSRGRTSGLYNEQFF. The chain is built from TRBV15 and TRBJ2-1, with 11 positions matching TRBD2. Germline assignment: CDR1 LNHNV and CDR2 YYDKDF (reference sequence). The ends lost 1 base at V and 4 bases at J; junction bases unmatched: 6. The CDR3 runs to 17 residues.

The chain employs TRBV4-1 and TRBJ2-5; D unclear. Trimming took off 4 bases at V and 5 bases at J, with 14 bases between the two ends. Germline values: CDR1 MGHRA, CDR2 YSYEKL. CDR3 length: 14 amino acids. CDR3 nucleotide sequence: TGCGCCAGCAGCCGAGGTAACCCAACGGAGACCCAGTACTTC. Protein product: CASSRGNPTETQYF.

This chain joins TRBV7-2 and TRBJ2-5; 11 bases match TRBD2. Germline V gene data show CDR1 as SGHTA and CDR2 as FQGNSA. The CDR3 length is 15 residues. The trim removed 0 bases at V and 4 bases at J, leaving 1 base unmatched. The CDR3 DNA reads as TGTGCCAGCAGCTTAGCGGGGACTAGCGGAGAGACCCAGTACTTC. Protein: CASSLAGTSGETQYF.

The chain employs TRBV18 and TRBJ2-3; a weak D match, TRBD2 (6 bases). The CDR3 extends over 16 amino acids. Trimming left V 1 base short and J 1 base short, with 12 bases between. Looked up from germline, CDR1 is KGHSH and CDR2 is LQKENI. The CDR3 DNA follows: TGTGCCAGCTCACCACAGCCGGGAGCTGGCACAGATACGCAGTATTTT. Its translation is CASSPQPGAGTDTQYF. The complete variable domain, with remaining parts taken from reference TRBV18 and TRBJ2-3, reads NAGVMQNPRHLVRRRGQEARLRCSPMKGHSHVYWYRQLPEEGLKFMVYLQKENIIDESGMPKERFSAEFPKEGPSILRIQQVVRGDSAAYFCASSPQPGAGTDTQYFGPGTRLTVL.

V is TRBV11-2 and J is TRBJ2-3, with D possibly matching TRBD2 (6 bases). Per germline, CDR1 SGHAT and CDR2 FQNNGV. This CDR3 contains 14 residues. Trimming left V 6 bases short and J 7 bases short, with 17 bases between. The CDR3 spells CASSRPGTPNTQYF. Written as DNA, the CDR3 is TGTGCCAGCAGTAGGCCCGGGACTCCTAATACGCAGTATTTT.

J is TRBJ1-3 and V is TRBV19, with 7 bases that match TRBD1. V gave up 3 bases and J gave up 2 bases; unmatched junction bases: 10. Germline CDR1 reads LNHDA; CDR2 reads SQIVND (reference sequence). CDR3 length: 17 amino acids. The CDR3 nucleotides read TGTGCCAGTAGTATCAGCGTCAGGGGGGAAGCTGGAAACACCATATATTTT. Its translation: CASSISVRGEAGNTIYF.

The chain recombines TRBV10-3 with TRBJ2-3, with a weak D call TRBD2 (5 bases). The CDR3 extends over 16 amino acids. CDR1 is ENHRY, CDR2 SYGVKD, per germline. V shed 2 bases and J shed 0 bases, with 12 bases lying between them. CDR3 sequence reads: CAISEREAASTDTQYF. CDR3 bases: TGTGCCATCAGTGAGCGGGAAGCGGCTAGCACAGATACGCAGTATTTT.